The 32 T cell receptor beta chains given below trace back to one sample, sequenced in a study of spatial heterogeneity in lung cancer. Findings and caveats of the study: The number of expanded tumor alpha and beta chains correlated with mutation number.

These receptors have no identified antigens. The time point is: sample taken at primary tumor resection. MiXCR, applied by TCRdb to the 5' RACE reads, yields one record per CDR3 protein. Of about 18,000 distinct CDR3 sequences in the sample, 9.6% were seen once. Specimen: lung tumor tissue, collected at surgery. These receptor sequences come from a female donor with early-stage non-small cell lung cancer.

This clonotype is termed medium-sized. This beta chain slipped into a library made for alpha chains as a stray read, so its size is not meaningful. This CDR3 is CASSLRQGKGLETQYF. Written as DNA, the CDR3 is TGTGCCAGCAGCTTAAGACAGGGGAAGGGCCTTGAGACCCAGTACTTC. The chain carries TRBV5-6 and TRBJ2-5, with TRBD1 matching over 8 bases. Germline CDR1 is SGHDT and CDR2 is YYEEEE. The V segment lost 2 bases and the J segment 5 bases; nucleotides outside the gene matches: 11. This CDR3 contains 16 residues.

This clonotype was recorded at least ten times. This beta chain is a stray sequence in a library constructed for alpha chains; its clone size is not meaningful. V usage is TRBV5-1 and J usage is TRBJ2-2; TRBD2 might be the D (7 bases). V was trimmed by 9 bases and J by 0 bases, leaving 15 bases between them. Germline V gene lookup returns CDR1 SGHRS and CDR2 YFSETQ. The CDR3 covers 15 residues. The CDR3 sequence: CATNAGAPNTGELFF. CDR3 in DNA: TGCGCCACCAATGCGGGGGCTCCGAACACCGGGGAGCTGTTTTTT.

There are a few counts of this clonotype. This beta chain is an unintended read in a library built for alpha chains; its size means little. J is TRBJ1-5 and V is TRBV18; no clear D. The CDR3 is 12 amino acids. V gave up 5 bases and J gave up 9 bases, with 11 bases separating them. The germline V gene encodes CDR1 KGHSH and CDR2 LQKENI. CDR3 amino acids: CASSSSGRPQHF. DNA for the CDR3: TGTGCCAGCTCATCAAGTGGGCGGCCCCAGCATTTT. The full variable domain, its missing parts supplied by reference TRBV18 and TRBJ1-5, is NAGVMQNPRHLVRRRGQEARLRCSPMKGHSHVYWYRQLPEEGLKFMVYLQKENIIDESGMPKERFSAEFPKEGPSILRIQQVVRGDSAAYFCASSSSGRPQHFGDGTRLSIL.

Concerning this clonotype: This may be a read error, as it is one base from a much larger clone. Since it is a stray read in a library aimed at alpha chains, this beta chain has a size that is not meaningful. This rearrangement joins TRBV4-2 to TRBJ2-5; D is unclear. Germline V gives CDR1 LGHNA, CDR2 YNFKEQ. The CDR3 has 12 amino acids. The CDR3 loop reads CAGSQDGQTQYF. DNA for the CDR3: TGTGCCGGCAGCCAAGATGGCCAGACCCAGTACTTC.

This clonotype appeared a few times. A read error may produce the germline difference seen at one junction end. This beta chain slipped into a library made for alpha chains as a stray read, so its size is not meaningful. This chain links TRBV7-7 with TRBJ2-3; perhaps TRBD2 as D (6 bases). CDR1 SSHAT and CDR2 FNYEAQ come from the germline V gene (reference sequence). The CDR3 runs 14 residues. Written as DNA, the CDR3 is TGTGCTAGCAGTGCACTAGCCCAGGCAGATACGCAGTATTTT. Its translation: CASSALAQADTQYF.

There are many counts of this clonotype. This beta chain was picked up by a library intended for alpha chains and is off target, so its count carries little meaning. The chain links TRBV7-9 to TRBJ2-1; 11 nucleotides align to TRBD2. V was pared by 5 bases and J by 2 bases, with 8 bases of the junction left unmatched. There are 17 residues in the CDR3. CDR1 and CDR2 from the germline V gene are SEHNR and FQNEAQ (reference sequence). The CDR3 nucleotides are TGTGCCAGCAGCACCCAACTAGCGGGGGAAGCCTACAATGAGCAGTTCTTC. Translated: CASSTQLAGEAYNEQFF. Based on the CDR3 plus reference TRBV7-9 and TRBJ2-1, the full variable domain is DTGVSQNPRHKITKRGQNVTFRCDPISEHNRLYWYRQTLGQGPEFLTYFQNEAQLEKSRLLSDRFSAERPKGSFSTLEIQRTEQGDSAMYLCASSTQLAGEAYNEQFFGPGTRLTVL.

This clonotype was seen at least ten times. The library was designed around alpha chains, so this beta chain is a stray read whose abundance carries little weight. This CDR3 is CASSGGQLGDGYTF. The CDR3 coding sequence is TGCGCCAGCAGCGGGGGACAGCTAGGCGATGGCTACACCTTC. V gene TRBV5-1 combines with J gene TRBJ1-2; 7 bases are shared with TRBD1. The trim removed 4 bases at V and 6 bases at J, leaving 9 bases unmatched. The CDR3 covers 14 residues. Germline V gene sequence: CDR1 SGHRS, CDR2 YFSETQ.

This clonotype came up a few times. Since the library was made to target alpha chains, this beta chain is a stray read and its abundance is not meaningful. This chain uses TRBV5-1 with TRBJ2-7, with 7 nucleotides matching TRBD1. The CDR3 sequence is 15 residues long. The junction had 6 bases not matched to a gene; V was cut back by 1 base and J by 2 bases. Per the germline V gene, CDR1 is SGHRS and CDR2 is YFSETQ. The CDR3 reads CASSLNRGPTYEQYF. DNA for the CDR3: TGCGCCAGCAGCTTGAACAGGGGTCCTACCTACGAGCAGTACTTC.

This clonotype was seen at least ten times. The size of this beta chain means little, since it is a stray read in a library made for alpha chains. V and J are TRBV5-1 and TRBJ2-7, with a tentative D call TRBD1 (6 bases). The CDR3 is 13 residues long. The V gene lost 7 bases and the J gene lost 5 bases, with 16 bases spanning the gap. From germline, CDR1 is SGHRS and CDR2 YFSETQ. The CDR3 DNA follows: TGCGCCAGCCGAGGACAGCCAGTGAACGAGCAGTACTTC. Its protein product is CASRGQPVNEQYF. The complete variable domain, with remaining parts taken from reference TRBV5-1 and TRBJ2-7, reads KAGVTQTPRYLIKTRGQQVTLSCSPISGHRSVSWYQQTPGQGLQFLFEYFSETQRNKGNFPGRFSGRQFSNSRSEMNVSTLELGDSALYLCASRGQPVNEQYFGPGTRLTVT.

This clonotype was picked up many times. A library made for alpha chains picked up this beta chain off target, so its size means little. This chain links TRBV7-8 with TRBJ2-3; D uncertain. Trimming took 2 bases from V and 12 from J, leaving 15 bases between them. This CDR3 contains 13 residues. From germline, CDR1 is SGHVS and CDR2 FQNEAQ. The CDR3 bases are TGTGCCAGCAGCTTATCTGTCTCTGAGCGTCAGTATTTT. Its protein is CASSLSVSERQYF.

This clonotype was detected ten times or more. The library was designed around alpha chains, so this beta chain is a stray read whose abundance carries little weight. This sequence joins TRBV6-5 and TRBJ2-2; D gene unclear. With 4 bases removed from V and 3 bases from J, the gap between germline ends came to 6 bases. Germline CDR1 and CDR2: MNHEY and SVGAGI. This CDR3 contains 13 residues. CDR3 sequence (DNA): TGTGCCAGCAGTTTAACGGACACCGGGGAGCTGTTTTTT. It yields the protein CASSLTDTGELFF.

With regard to this clonotype: In a library made to pick up alpha chains, this beta chain is a stray read with a size that means little. The chain employs TRBV2 and TRBJ1-6, with D perhaps TRBD1 (5 bases). The CDR3 is 13 residues long. Germline CDR1 reads SNHLY; CDR2 reads FYNNEI. The V gene lost 2 bases and the J gene lost 14 bases, with 13 bases spanning the gap. The chain's CDR3 is CASSEILGVALHF. CDR3 in DNA: TGTGCCAGCAGTGAAATTTTAGGGGTGGCCCTCCACTTT. The variable domain in full, completed from reference TRBV2 and TRBJ1-6, reads EPEVTQTPSHQVTQMGQEVILRCVPISNHLYFYWYRQILGQKVEFLVSFYNNEISEKSEIFDDQFSVERPDGSNFTLKIRSTKLEDSAMYFCASSEILGVALHFGNGTRLTVT.

This clonotype is medium-sized by share. With the library built for alpha chains, this beta chain is off target and its frequency is not meaningful. The gene calls are TRBV12-3 or TRBV12-4 and TRBJ2-1; no clear D gene. The CDR3 has 12 residues. The V gene lost 4 bases and the J gene lost 3 bases, with 4 bases spanning the gap. This chain's CDR3 is CASSSGYNEQFF. In nucleotides, the CDR3 is TGTGCCAGCAGTTCTGGCTACAATGAGCAGTTCTTC.

This clonotype was found a few times. Since it is a stray read in a library aimed at alpha chains, this beta chain has a size that is not meaningful. V usage is TRBV20-1 and J usage is TRBJ2-1; 10 bases agree with TRBD1. Germline CDR1 reads DFQATT; CDR2 reads SNEGSKA (reference sequence). V was clipped by 3 bases and J by 10 bases; unmatched bases: 12. The CDR3 covers 15 residues. DNA of the CDR3: TGCAGTGCTAGCACGACAGGGGGCGCGACTAGGGAGCAGTTCTTC. Its protein product is CSASTTGGATREQFF.

Comment on this clonotype: The size of this beta chain means little, since it is a stray read in a library made for alpha chains. The gene calls are TRBV29-1 and TRBJ1-2; tentative D call: TRBD1 (6 bases). The V end was cut by 8 bases, the J end by 3 bases, with 19 bases between. The CDR3 spans 14 residues. The germline gives CDR1 SQVTM, CDR2 ANQGSEA. The CDR3 is CSTKLGQGYYGYTF. The DNA for the CDR3 is TGCAGCACTAAATTGGGCCAGGGGTACTATGGCTACACCTTC.

This clonotype was recorded many times. Little can be read into the size of this beta chain, an off-target read in a library designed for alpha chains. The DNA for the CDR3 is TGCAGCGTGTACACCGAACCCTACGAGCAGTACTTC. It codes for CSVYTEPYEQYF. V usage is TRBV29-1 and J usage is TRBJ2-7, with D unclear. Deletions cut 6 bases from V and 2 bases from J, with 11 bases between. There are 12 residues in the CDR3. Per the germline V gene, CDR1 is SQVTM and CDR2 is ANQGSEA.

With respect to this clonotype: Given a much more abundant clone one base away, this may be a read error. This beta chain is an unintended read in a library built for alpha chains; its size means little. V is TRBV3-1 and J is TRBJ2-6; D gene uncertain. The CDR3 sequence is 17 residues long. V shed 4 bases and J shed 1 base, with 14 bases lying between them. Germline values: CDR1 LGHDT, CDR2 YNNKEL (reference sequence). CDR3 residues: CASSLSLARSGANVLTF. DNA for the CDR3: TGTGCCAGCAGCCTGTCTTTGGCCCGATCTGGGGCCAACGTCCTGACTTTC.

This clonotype has more than one count but fewer than ten. Because this beta chain is a stray read in a library intended to capture alpha chains, its abundance should not be given much weight. The chain carries TRBV5-1 and TRBJ1-1; 10 nucleotides line up with TRBD1. Germline-derived CDR1 and CDR2 are SGHRS and YFSETQ. V gave up 4 bases and J gave up 6 bases; unmatched junction bases: 6. This CDR3 spans 14 amino acids. The CDR3 DNA reads TGCGCCAGCAGCCCGGGACAGGGGATGGCTGAAGCTTTCTTT. Its translation is CASSPGQGMAEAFF.

The sample holds a few counts of this clonotype. The library was designed around alpha chains, so this beta chain is a stray read whose abundance carries little weight. J is TRBJ2-5 and V is TRBV5-6; D not certain. This CDR3 comprises 12 residues. Germline V CDR1 and CDR2: SGHDT, YYEEEE. V dropped 0 bases and J dropped 3 bases, with 3 bases sitting between them. CDR3 loop: CASSLAEETQYF. CDR3 coding DNA: TGTGCCAGCAGCTTGGCGGAAGAGACCCAGTACTTC.

This clonotype has only a few counts. For a library built for alpha chains, this beta chain is a stray read; little rests on its size. The gene calls are TRBV12-3 or TRBV12-4 and TRBJ2-7; D tentatively fits TRBD1 or TRBD2 (5 bases each). V gave up 5 bases and J gave up 3 bases, with 17 bases separating them. The CDR3 consists of 15 residues. CDR3: CASSPGTHQDYEQYF. The CDR3 coding sequence is TGTGCCAGCAGTCCAGGGACCCATCAAGACTACGAGCAGTACTTC.

This clonotype was picked up many times. The library was built for alpha chains, so this beta chain is an off-target read and its size means little. The chain is built from TRBV15 and TRBJ2-5, with 7 bases that match TRBD1. The CDR3 spans 14 residues. Germline CDR1 reads LNHNV; CDR2 reads YYDKDF (reference sequence). V was clipped by 1 base and J by 2 bases; unmatched bases: 1. The CDR3 DNA follows: TGTGCCACCAGCAGAGGGGGACAGCAAGAGACCCAGTACTTC. Translated: CATSRGGQQETQYF.

About this clonotype itself: A library made for alpha chains picked up this beta chain off target, so its size means little. The V call is TRBV6-6, the J call TRBJ2-7; perhaps D is TRBD1 or TRBD2 (5 bases each). Germline values: CDR1 MNHNY, CDR2 SVGAGI (reference sequence). The V gene lost 2 bases and the J gene lost 5 bases, with 16 bases spanning the gap. The CDR3 spans 15 residues. In DNA, the CDR3 is TGTGCCAGCAGTTACCCCCCCGGGACCTCTGACGAGCAGTACTTC. Protein product: CASSYPPGTSDEQYF.

This clonotype appeared many times. This beta chain is an off-target read within a library intended for alpha chains, so its frequency means little. The V and J genes are TRBV3-1 and TRBJ2-3; no clear D. The CDR3 is made up of 15 amino acids. CDR1 and CDR2 from the germline V gene are LGHDT and YNNKEL (reference sequence). The V end lost 0 bases, the J end lost 0 bases, and 7 bases lay between the germline ends. The CDR3 DNA sequence: TGTGCCAGCAGCCAAGATACCTTTAGCACAGATACGCAGTATTTT. This sequence encodes CASSQDTFSTDTQYF.

In this sample, this clonotype turned up a few times. A library prepared for alpha chains yielded this beta chain as an off-target read; its size is of little meaning. The genes are TRBV4-3 and TRBJ2-5, with 10 bases fitting TRBD2. V shed 0 bases and J 5 bases; nucleotides not matched to a gene: 6. The CDR3 covers 16 residues. The germline CDR1 and CDR2 sequences are LGHNA and YSLEER. The CDR3 coding sequence is TGCGCCAGCAGCCAAGAAGGAGCGGGGGGGCATGAGACCCAGTACTTC. Protein: CASSQEGAGGHETQYF.

The table lists this clonotype with many counts. The size of this beta chain means little, since it is a stray read in a library made for alpha chains. The rearrangement joins TRBV24-1 to TRBJ2-2; D possibly uses TRBD1 or TRBD2 (5 bases each). The CDR3 runs to 14 residues. V lost 7 bases and J 0 bases, leaving 8 bases between the germline ends. Germline V gene lookup returns CDR1 KGHDR and CDR2 SFDVKD. The CDR3 bases are TGTGCCACCAGGGGACGGTCGAACACCGGGGAGCTGTTTTTT. This translates into CATRGRSNTGELFF.

With regard to this clonotype: The size of this beta chain means little, since it is a stray read in a library made for alpha chains. The genes are TRBV20-1 and TRBJ2-3; 7 nucleotides match TRBD2. Germline V gives CDR1 DFQATT, CDR2 SNEGSKA (reference sequence). After removal of 5 bases from V and 2 bases from J, the junction contained 7 bases not matched to a gene. The CDR3 is made up of 14 amino acids. The CDR3 region is CSAESAGITDTQYF. The CDR3 DNA sequence: TGCAGTGCTGAATCAGCGGGGATCACAGATACGCAGTATTTT.

Many counts were recorded for this clonotype. This beta chain slipped into a library made for alpha chains as a stray read, so its size is not meaningful. The CDR3: CSAEPDRVEPQHF. The CDR3 bases are TGCAGTGCTGAGCCCGACAGGGTCGAGCCCCAGCATTTT. This chain joins TRBV20-1 and TRBJ1-5; 7 bases match TRBD1. Trimming took 5 bases from V and 8 from J; bases not matched to a gene: 9. CDR3 size: 13 residues. From germline, CDR1 is DFQATT and CDR2 SNEGSKA (reference sequence).

This clonotype was detected ten times or more. This beta chain lies outside the target of a library built for alpha chains; its clone size means little. This sequence joins TRBV5-1 and TRBJ1-2, with 7 bases fitting TRBD1. With 4 bases clipped from V and 8 bases from J, the junction kept 11 bases outside the gene matches. This CDR3 has 14 amino acids. Germline-derived CDR1 and CDR2 are SGHRS and YFSETQ. The DNA for the CDR3 is TGCGCCAGCAGCCCCGGTGGCCCAGGGGGAGGCTACACCTTC. Translated: CASSPGGPGGGYTF. Combining the CDR3 with reference TRBV5-1 and TRBJ1-2 gives the whole variable domain KAGVTQTPRYLIKTRGQQVTLSCSPISGHRSVSWYQQTPGQGLQFLFEYFSETQRNKGNFPGRFSGRQFSNSRSEMNVSTLELGDSALYLCASSPGGPGGGYTFGSGTRLTVV.

This clonotype was detected only a few times. This beta chain is a stray read from a library made for alpha chains; its abundance is not meaningful. Here the CDR3 reads CASGTEVYNEQFF. The DNA for the CDR3 is TGTGCCAGTGGGACAGAAGTATACAATGAGCAGTTCTTC. This chain links TRBV2 with TRBJ2-1; 7 bases match TRBD1. CDR3 length: 13 amino acids. The junction had 6 bases not matched to a gene; V was cut back by 9 bases and J by 4 bases. In germline, CDR1 is SNHLY, CDR2 FYNNEI.

This clonotype has only a few counts. This beta chain appears as a stray read in a library generated for alpha chains; its size is not informative. The rearrangement links TRBV7-9 to TRBJ2-3; D uncertain. The germline V gene has CDR1 SEHNR and CDR2 FQNEAQ (reference sequence). With 3 bases removed from V and 0 bases from J, the gap between germline ends came to 7 bases. CDR3 size: 14 residues. The CDR3 nucleotides read TGTGCCAGCAGCTTGATAGCTAGCACAGATACGCAGTATTTT. Translating it yields CASSLIASTDTQYF.

About this clonotype: Since the library was made to target alpha chains, this beta chain is a stray read and its abundance is not meaningful. This chain joins TRBV7-9 and TRBJ2-6, with D possibly being TRBD1 (6 bases). Per the germline V gene, CDR1 is SEHNR and CDR2 is FQNEAQ (reference sequence). The CDR3 is 18 residues long. V shed 0 bases and J shed 0 bases, with 12 bases lying between them. CDR3 nucleotides: TGTGCCAGCAGCTTAGCCCGGACAGTATCCTCTGGGGCCAACGTCCTGACTTTC. Its translation is CASSLARTVSSGANVLTF.

This clonotype is judged medium-sized. The library was prepared for alpha chains; this beta chain is a stray read, so its frequency means little. The chain combines TRBV7-2 with TRBJ2-5, with 7 bases aligning to TRBD1. The CDR3 is 14 amino acids. Germline-derived CDR1 and CDR2 are SGHTA and FQGNSA. V lost 3 bases and J lost 3; bases outside the gene matches: 4. The CDR3: CASSFNRGKETQYF. The CDR3, as DNA: TGTGCCAGCAGCTTCAACAGGGGAAAAGAGACCCAGTACTTC.